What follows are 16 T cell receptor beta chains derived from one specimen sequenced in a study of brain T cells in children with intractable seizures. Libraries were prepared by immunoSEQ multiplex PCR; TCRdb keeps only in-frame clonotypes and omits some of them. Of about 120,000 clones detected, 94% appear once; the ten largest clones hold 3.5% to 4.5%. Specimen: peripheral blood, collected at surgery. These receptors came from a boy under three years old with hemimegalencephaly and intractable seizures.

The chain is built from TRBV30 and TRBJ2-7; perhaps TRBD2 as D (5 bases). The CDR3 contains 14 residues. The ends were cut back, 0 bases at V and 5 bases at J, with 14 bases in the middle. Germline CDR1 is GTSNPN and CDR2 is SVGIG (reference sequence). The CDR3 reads CAWSVSGIRDEQYF. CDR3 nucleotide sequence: TGTGCCTGGAGTGTTTCCGGGATTAGAGACGAGCAGTACTTC.

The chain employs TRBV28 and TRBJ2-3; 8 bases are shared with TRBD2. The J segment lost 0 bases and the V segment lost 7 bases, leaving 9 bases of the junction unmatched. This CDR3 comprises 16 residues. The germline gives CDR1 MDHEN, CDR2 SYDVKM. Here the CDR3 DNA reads TGTGCCAGCAACCGGGGGGGTTTATGGAGCACAGATACGCAGTATTTT. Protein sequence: CASNRGGLWSTDTQYF.

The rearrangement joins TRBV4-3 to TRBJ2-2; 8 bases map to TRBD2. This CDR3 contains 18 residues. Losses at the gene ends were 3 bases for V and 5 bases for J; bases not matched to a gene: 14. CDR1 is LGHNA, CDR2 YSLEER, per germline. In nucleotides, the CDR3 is TGCGCCAGCAGCCAGGATCCTACCGGGACTAGAGGGACCGGGGAGCTGTTTTTT. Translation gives CASSQDPTGTRGTGELFF.

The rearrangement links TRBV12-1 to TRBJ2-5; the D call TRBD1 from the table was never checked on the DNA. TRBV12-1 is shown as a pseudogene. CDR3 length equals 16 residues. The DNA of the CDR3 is TGTGCCAGCAGCTTACCGACAGGGGGTAGGCAAGAGACCCAGTACTTC. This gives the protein CASSLPTGGRQETQYF.

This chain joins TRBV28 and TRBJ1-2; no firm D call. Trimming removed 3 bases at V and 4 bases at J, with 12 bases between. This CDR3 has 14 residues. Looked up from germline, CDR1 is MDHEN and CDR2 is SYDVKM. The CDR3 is CASSLGSQSYGYTF. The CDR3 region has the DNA TGTGCCAGCAGTTTGGGGAGTCAATCCTATGGCTACACCTTC.

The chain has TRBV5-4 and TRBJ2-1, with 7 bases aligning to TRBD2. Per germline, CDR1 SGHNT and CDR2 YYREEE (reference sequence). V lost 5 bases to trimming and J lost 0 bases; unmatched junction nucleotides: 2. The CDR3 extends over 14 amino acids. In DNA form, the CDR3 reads TGTGCCAGCAGGCGGGAGCCCTCCTACAATGAGCAGTTCTTC. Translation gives CASRREPSYNEQFF.

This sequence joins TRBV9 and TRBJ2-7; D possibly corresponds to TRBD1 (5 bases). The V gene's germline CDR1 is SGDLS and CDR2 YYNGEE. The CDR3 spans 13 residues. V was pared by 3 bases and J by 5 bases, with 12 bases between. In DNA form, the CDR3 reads TGTGCCAGCAGCGGGGCAGGGTGGAACGAGCAGTACTTC. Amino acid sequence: CASSGAGWNEQYF.

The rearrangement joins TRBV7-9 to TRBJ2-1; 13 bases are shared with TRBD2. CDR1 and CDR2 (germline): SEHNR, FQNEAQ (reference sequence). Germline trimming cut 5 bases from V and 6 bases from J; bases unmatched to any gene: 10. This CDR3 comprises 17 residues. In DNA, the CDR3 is TGTGCCAGCAGCCCCTGGACTAGCGGGAGTGTTCCCAATGAGCAGTTCTTC. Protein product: CASSPWTSGSVPNEQFF.

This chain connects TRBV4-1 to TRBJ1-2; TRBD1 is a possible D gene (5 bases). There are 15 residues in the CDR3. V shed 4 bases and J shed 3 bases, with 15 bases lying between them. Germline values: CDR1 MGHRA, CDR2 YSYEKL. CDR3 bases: TGCGCCAGCAGCCCCCACCAGGGACGGTACTATGGCTACACCTTC. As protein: CASSPHQGRYYGYTF.

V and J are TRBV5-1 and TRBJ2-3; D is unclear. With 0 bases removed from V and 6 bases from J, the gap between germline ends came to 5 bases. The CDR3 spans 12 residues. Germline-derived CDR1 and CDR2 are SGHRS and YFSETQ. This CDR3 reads CASSLVPDTQYF. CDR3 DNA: TGCGCCAGCAGCTTGGTCCCCGATACGCAGTATTTT.

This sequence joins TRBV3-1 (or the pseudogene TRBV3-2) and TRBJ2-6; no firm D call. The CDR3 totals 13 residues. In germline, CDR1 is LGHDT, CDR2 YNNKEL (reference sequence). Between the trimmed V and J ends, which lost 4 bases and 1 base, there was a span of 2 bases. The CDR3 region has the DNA TGTGCCAGCAGCCCTTCTGGGGCCAACGTCCTGACTTTC. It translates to CASSPSGANVLTF.

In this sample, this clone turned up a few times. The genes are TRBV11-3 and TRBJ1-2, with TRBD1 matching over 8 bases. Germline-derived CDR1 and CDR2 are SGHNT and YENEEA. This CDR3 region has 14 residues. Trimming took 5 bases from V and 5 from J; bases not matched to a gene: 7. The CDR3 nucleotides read TGTGCCAGCAGCCCAGACAGGGGAGGATATGGCTACACCTTC. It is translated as CASSPDRGGYGYTF.

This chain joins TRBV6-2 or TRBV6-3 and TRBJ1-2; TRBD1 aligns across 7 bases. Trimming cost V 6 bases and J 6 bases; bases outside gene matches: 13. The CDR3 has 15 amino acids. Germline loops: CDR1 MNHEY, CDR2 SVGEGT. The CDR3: CASSPWARRGNGYTF. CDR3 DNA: TGTGCCAGCAGCCCCTGGGCACGCAGGGGGAATGGCTACACCTTC.

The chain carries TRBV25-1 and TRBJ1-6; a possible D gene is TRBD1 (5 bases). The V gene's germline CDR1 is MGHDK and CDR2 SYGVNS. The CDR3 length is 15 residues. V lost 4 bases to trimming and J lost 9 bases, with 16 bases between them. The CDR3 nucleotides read TGTGCCAGCAGTGTCGGGCAGGGCCTAGGTTCACCCCTCCACTTT. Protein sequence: CASSVGQGLGSPLHF. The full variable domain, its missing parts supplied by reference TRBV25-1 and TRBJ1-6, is EADIYQTPRYLVIGTGKKITLECSQTMGHDKMYWYQQDPGMELHLIHYSYGVNSTEKGDLSSESTVSRIRTEHFPLTLESARPSHTSQYLCASSVGQGLGSPLHFGNGTRLTVT.

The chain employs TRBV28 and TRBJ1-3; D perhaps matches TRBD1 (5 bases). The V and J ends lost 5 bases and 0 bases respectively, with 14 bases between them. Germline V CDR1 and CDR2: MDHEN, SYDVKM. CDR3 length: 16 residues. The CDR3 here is CASSAPRGNSGNTIYF. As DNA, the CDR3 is TGTGCCAGCAGTGCCCCCCGGGGGAACTCTGGAAACACCATATATTTT.

The CDR3 DNA reads TGTGCCAGCAGTGAAACGGGTGCGTTCTCTGGAAACACCATATATTTT. Amino acid sequence: CASSETGAFSGNTIYF. The chain combines TRBV6-1 with TRBJ1-3, with unresolved D. Germline V gives CDR1 MNHNS, CDR2 SASEGT. The germline V and J ends were trimmed by 2 bases and 0 bases, with 11 bases remaining between them. This CDR3 has 16 residues.